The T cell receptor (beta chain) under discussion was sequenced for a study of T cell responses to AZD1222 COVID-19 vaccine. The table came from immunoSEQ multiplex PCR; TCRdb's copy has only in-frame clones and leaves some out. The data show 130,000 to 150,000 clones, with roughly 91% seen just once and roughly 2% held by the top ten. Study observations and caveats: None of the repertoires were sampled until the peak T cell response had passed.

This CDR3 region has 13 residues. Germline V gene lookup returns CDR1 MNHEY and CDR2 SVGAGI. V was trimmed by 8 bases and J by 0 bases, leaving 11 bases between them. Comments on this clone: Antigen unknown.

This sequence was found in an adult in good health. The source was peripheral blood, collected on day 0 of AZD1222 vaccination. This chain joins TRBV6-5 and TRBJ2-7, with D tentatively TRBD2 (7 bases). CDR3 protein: CASGGASSYEQYF. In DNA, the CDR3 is TGTGCCAGCGGGGGGGCGAGCTCCTACGAGCAGTACTTC.